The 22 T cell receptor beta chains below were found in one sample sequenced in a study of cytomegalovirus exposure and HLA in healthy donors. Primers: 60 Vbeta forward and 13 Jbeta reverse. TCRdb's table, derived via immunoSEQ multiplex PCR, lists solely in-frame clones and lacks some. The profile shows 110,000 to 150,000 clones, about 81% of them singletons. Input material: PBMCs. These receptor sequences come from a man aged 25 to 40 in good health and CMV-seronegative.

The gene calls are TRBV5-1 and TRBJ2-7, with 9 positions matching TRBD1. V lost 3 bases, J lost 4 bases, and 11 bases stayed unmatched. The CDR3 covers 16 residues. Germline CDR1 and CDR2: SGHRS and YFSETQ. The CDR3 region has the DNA TGCGCCAGCAGCTGGGCCCGGGACAGGGTCGGTTACGAGCAGTACTTC. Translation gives CASSWARDRVGYEQYF.

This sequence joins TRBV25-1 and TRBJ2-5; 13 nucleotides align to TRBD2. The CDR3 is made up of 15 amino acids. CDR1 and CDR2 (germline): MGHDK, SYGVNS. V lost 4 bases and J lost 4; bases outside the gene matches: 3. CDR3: CASSAGLAGVETQYF. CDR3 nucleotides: TGTGCCAGCAGTGCCGGACTAGCGGGAGTAGAGACCCAGTACTTC.

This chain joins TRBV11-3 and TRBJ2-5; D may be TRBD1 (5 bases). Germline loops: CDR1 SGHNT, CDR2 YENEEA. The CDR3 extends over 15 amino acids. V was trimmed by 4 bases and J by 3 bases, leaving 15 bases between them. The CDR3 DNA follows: TGTGCCAGCAGCTCCTCCTGGGGCGGAAAAGAGACCCAGTACTTC. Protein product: CASSSSWGGKETQYF. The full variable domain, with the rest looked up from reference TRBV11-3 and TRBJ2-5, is EAGVVQSPRYKIIEKKQPVAFWCNPISGHNTLYWYLQNLGQGPELLIRYENEEAVDDSQLPKDRFSAERLKGVDSTLKIQPAELGDSAVYLCASSSSWGGKETQYFGPGTRLLVL.

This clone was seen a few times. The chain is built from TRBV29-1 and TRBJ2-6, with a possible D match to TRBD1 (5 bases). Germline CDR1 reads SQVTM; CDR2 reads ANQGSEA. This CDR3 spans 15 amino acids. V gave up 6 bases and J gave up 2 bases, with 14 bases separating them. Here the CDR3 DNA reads TGCAGCGTCGCCCAGGGTCCCCCTGGGGCCAACGTCCTGACTTTC. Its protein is CSVAQGPPGANVLTF.

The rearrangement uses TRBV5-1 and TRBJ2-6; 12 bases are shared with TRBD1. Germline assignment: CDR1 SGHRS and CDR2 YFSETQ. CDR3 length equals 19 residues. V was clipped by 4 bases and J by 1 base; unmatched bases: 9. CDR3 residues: CASSVQGQGARSGANVLTF. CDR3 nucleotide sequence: TGCGCCAGCAGCGTACAGGGACAGGGGGCTCGATCTGGGGCCAACGTCCTGACTTTC.

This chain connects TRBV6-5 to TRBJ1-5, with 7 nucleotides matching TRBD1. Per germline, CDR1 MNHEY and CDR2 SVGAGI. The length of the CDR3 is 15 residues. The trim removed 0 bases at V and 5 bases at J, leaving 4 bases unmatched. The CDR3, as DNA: TGTGCCAGCAGTTACTCTCCGACAGGGCATCAGCCCCAGCATTTT. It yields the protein CASSYSPTGHQPQHF.

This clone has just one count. Here the CDR3 reads CASSPGTTSGGQQETQYF. CDR3 DNA sequence: TGCGCCAGCAGCCCGGGGACGACTAGCGGGGGGCAACAAGAGACCCAGTACTTC. The V call is TRBV4-1, the J call TRBJ2-5, with 13 positions matching TRBD2. The germline gives CDR1 MGHRA, CDR2 YSYEKL. The CDR3 runs 18 residues. V shed 4 bases, J shed 2 bases, and the junction held 10 bases outside the gene matches.

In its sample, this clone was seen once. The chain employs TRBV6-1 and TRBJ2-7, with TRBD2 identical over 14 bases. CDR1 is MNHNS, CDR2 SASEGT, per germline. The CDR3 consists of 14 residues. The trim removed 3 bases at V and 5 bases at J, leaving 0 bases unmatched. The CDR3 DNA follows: TGTGCCAGCAGTGAGACTAGCGGGGGGGACGAGCAGTACTTC. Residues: CASSETSGGDEQYF.

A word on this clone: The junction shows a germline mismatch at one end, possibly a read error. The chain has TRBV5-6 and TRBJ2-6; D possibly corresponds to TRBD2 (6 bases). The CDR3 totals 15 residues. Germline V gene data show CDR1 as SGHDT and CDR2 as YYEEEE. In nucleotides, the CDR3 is TGTGCCAGCACCTTGGCGGGGTTCGGGGCCAACGTCCTGACTTTC. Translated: CASTLAGFGANVLTF.

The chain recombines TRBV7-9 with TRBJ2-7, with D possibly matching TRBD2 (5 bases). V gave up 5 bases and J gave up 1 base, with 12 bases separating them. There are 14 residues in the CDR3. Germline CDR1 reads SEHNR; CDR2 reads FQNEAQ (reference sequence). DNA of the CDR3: TGTGCCAGCAGCCCCTCCACGGGGTCCTACGAGCAGTACTTC. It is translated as CASSPSTGSYEQYF. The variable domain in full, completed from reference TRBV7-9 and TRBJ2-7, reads DTGVSQNPRHKITKRGQNVTFRCDPISEHNRLYWYRQTLGQGPEFLTYFQNEAQLEKSRLLSDRFSAERPKGSFSTLEIQRTEQGDSAMYLCASSPSTGSYEQYFGPGTRLTVT.

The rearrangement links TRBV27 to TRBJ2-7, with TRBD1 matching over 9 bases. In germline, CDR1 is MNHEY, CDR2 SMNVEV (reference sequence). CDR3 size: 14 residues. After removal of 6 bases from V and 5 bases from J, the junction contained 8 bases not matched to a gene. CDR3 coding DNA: TGTGCCAGCAGCTTACAGGGGGCCGTCAACGAGCAGTACTTC. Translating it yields CASSLQGAVNEQYF.

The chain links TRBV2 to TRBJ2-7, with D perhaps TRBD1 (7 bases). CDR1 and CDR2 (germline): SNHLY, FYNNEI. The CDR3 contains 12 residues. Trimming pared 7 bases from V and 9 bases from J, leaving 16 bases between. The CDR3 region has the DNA TGTGCCAGCACCCCGGGGAGGACAGGGCAGTACTTC. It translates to CASTPGRTGQYF.

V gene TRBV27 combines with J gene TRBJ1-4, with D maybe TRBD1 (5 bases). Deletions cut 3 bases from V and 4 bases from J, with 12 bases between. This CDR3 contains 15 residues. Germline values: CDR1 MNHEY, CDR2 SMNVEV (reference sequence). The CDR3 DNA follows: TGTGCCAGCAGTTTCAACGGGAGGGGTAATGAAAAACTGTTTTTT. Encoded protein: CASSFNGRGNEKLFF.

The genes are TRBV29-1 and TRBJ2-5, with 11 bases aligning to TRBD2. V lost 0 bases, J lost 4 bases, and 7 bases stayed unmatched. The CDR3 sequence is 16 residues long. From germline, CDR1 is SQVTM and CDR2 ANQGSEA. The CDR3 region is CSVEDLGLAGGETQYF. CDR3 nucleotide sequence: TGCAGCGTTGAAGATCTTGGACTAGCGGGCGGAGAGACCCAGTACTTC.

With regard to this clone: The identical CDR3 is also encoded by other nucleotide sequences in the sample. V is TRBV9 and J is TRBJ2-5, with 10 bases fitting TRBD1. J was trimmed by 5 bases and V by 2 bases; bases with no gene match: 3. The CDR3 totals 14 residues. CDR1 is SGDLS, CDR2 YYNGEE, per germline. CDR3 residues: CASSVTGGRETQYF. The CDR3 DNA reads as TGTGCCAGCAGCGTGACAGGGGGCAGGGAGACCCAGTACTTC.

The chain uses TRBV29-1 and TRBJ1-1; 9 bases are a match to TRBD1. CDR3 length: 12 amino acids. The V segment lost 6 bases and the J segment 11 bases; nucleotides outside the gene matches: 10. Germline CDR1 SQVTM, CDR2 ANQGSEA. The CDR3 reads CSVQQGAEKAFF. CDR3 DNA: TGCAGCGTCCAACAGGGGGCGGAGAAGGCTTTCTTT.

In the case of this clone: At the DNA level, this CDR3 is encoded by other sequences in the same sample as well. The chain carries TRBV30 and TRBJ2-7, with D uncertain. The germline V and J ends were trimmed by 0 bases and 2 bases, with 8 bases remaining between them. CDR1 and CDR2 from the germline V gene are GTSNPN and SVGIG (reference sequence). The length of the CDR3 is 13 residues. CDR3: CAWSVQVTYEQYF. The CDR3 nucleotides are TGTGCCTGGAGTGTTCAGGTAACCTACGAGCAGTACTTC.

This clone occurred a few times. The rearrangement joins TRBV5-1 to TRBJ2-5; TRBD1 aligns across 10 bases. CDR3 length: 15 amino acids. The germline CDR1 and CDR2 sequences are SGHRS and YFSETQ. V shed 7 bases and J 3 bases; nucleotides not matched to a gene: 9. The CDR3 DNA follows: TGCGCCAGCCACCGAGGACAGGGGGATAAAGAGACCCAGTACTTC. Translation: CASHRGQGDKETQYF.

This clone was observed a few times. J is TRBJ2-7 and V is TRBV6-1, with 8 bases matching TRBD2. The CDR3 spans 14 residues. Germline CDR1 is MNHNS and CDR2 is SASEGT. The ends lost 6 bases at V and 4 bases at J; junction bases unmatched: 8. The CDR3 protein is CASRGGSGIYEQYF. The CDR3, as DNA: TGTGCCAGCAGGGGGGGTAGCGGGATATACGAGCAGTACTTC.

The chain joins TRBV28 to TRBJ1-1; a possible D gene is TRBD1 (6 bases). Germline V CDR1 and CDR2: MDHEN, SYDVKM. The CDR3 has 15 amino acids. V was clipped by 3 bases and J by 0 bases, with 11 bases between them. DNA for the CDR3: TGTGCCAGCAGTTTGGGACAAAATTTGAACACTGAAGCTTTCTTT. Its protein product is CASSLGQNLNTEAFF.

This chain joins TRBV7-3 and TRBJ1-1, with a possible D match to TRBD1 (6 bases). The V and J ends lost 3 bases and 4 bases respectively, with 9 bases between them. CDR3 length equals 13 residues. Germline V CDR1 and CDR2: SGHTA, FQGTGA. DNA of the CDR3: TGTGCCAGCAGCTTCACAGGGCCCACTGAAGCTTTCTTT. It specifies CASSFTGPTEAFF.

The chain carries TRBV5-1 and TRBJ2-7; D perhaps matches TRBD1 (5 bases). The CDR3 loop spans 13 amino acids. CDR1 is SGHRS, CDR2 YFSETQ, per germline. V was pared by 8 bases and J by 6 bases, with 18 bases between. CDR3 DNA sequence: TGCGCCAGTTCGGACATCCTGCCCGGCGAGCAGTACTTC. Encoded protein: CASSDILPGEQYF.